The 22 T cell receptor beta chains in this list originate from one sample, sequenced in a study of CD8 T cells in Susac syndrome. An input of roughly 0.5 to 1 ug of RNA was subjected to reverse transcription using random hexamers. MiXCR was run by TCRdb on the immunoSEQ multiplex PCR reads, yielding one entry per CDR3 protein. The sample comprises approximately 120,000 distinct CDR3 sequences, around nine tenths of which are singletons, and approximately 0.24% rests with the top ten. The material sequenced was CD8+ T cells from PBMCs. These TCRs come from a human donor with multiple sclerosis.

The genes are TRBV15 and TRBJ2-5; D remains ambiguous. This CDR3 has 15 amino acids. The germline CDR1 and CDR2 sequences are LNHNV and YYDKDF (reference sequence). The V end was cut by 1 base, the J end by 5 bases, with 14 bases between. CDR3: CATSRVESTRETQYF. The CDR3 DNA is TGTGCCACCAGCAGAGTTGAGTCAACAAGGGAGACCCAGTACTTC. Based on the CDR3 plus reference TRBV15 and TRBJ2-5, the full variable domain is DAMVIQNPRYQVTQFGKPVTLSCSQTLNHNVMYWYQQKSSQAPKLLFHYYDKDFNNEADTPDNFQSRRPNTSFCFLDIRSPGLGDTAMYLCATSRVESTRETQYFGPGTRLLVL.

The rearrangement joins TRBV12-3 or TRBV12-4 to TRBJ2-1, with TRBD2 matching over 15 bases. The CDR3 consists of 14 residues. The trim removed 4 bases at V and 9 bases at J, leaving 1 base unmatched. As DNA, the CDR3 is TGTGCCAGCAGTTCGGGACTAGCGGGAGGTGAGCAGTTCTTC. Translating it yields CASSSGLAGGEQFF.

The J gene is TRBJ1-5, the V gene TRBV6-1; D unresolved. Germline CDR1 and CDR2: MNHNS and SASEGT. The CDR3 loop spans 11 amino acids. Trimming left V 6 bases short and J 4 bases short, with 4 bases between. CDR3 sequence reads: CASRANQPQHF. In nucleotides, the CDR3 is TGTGCCAGCAGAGCGAATCAGCCCCAGCATTTT.

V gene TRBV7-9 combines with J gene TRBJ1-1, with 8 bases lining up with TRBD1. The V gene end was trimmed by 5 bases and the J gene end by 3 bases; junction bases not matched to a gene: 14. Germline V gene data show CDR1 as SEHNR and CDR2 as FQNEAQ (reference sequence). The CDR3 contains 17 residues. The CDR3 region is CASSRGQGYGWDTEAFF. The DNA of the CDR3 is TGTGCCAGCAGCCGAGGACAGGGTTATGGGTGGGACACTGAAGCTTTCTTT.

CDR3 bases: TGTGCCAGCAGTTACTCGAGTCAGACTTTGAACACTGAAGCTTTCTTT. Its protein is CASSYSSQTLNTEAFF. This sequence joins TRBV6-5 and TRBJ1-1; no definite D call. V was clipped by 0 bases and J by 0 bases, with 11 bases between them. CDR3 length: 16 amino acids. Germline values: CDR1 MNHEY, CDR2 SVGAGI.

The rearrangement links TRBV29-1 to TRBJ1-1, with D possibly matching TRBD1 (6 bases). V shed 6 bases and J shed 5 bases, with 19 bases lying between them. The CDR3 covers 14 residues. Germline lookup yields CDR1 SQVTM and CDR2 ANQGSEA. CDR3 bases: TGCAGCGTAGGTTTTCAACATCAGGGGACTGAAGCTTTCTTT. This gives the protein CSVGFQHQGTEAFF.

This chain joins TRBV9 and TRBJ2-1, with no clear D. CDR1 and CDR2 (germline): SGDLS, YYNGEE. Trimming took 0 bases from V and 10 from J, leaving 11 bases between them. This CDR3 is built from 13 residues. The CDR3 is CASSVALGYEQFF. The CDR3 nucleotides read TGTGCCAGCAGCGTAGCATTAGGGTACGAGCAGTTCTTC.

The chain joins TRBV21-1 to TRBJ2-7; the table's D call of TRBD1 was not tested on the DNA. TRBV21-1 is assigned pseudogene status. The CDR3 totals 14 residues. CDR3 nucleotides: TGTGCCAGCACCCGACAGGGGAGCTCCTACGAGCAGTACTTC. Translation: CASTRQGSSYEQYF.

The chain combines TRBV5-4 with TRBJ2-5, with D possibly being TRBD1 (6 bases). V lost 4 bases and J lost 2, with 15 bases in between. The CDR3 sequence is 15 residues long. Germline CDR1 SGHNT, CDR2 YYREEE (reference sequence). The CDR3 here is CASSPIDTGQETQYF. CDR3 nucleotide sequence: TGTGCCAGCAGCCCGATCGATACAGGGCAAGAGACCCAGTACTTC.

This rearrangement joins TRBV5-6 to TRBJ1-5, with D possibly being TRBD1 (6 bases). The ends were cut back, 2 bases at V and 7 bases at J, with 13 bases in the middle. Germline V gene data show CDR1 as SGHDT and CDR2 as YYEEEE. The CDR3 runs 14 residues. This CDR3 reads CASSFQTGLQPQHF. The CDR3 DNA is TGTGCCAGCAGCTTCCAGACAGGATTACAGCCCCAGCATTTT.

CDR3: CSARDVGFGGNNYEQYF. CDR3 in DNA: TGCAGTGCTAGAGATGTGGGGTTTGGAGGGAACAACTACGAGCAGTACTTC. V usage is TRBV20-1 and J usage is TRBJ2-7, with TRBD2 as a possible D gene (6 bases). Deletions cut 0 bases from V and 3 bases from J, with 21 bases between. This CDR3 region has 17 residues. Germline V gene lookup returns CDR1 DFQATT and CDR2 SNEGSKA (reference sequence).

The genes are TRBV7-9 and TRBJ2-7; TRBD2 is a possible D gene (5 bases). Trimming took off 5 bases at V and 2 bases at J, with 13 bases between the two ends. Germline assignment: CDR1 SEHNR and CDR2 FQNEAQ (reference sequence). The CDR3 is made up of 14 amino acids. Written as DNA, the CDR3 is TGTGCCAGCAGCAAAACCGGAGGCCCCTACGAGCAGTACTTC. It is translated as CASSKTGGPYEQYF. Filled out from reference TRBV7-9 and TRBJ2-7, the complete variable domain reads DTGVSQNPRHKITKRGQNVTFRCDPISEHNRLYWYRQTLGQGPEFLTYFQNEAQLEKSRLLSDRFSAERPKGSFSTLEIQRTEQGDSAMYLCASSKTGGPYEQYFGPGTRLTVT.

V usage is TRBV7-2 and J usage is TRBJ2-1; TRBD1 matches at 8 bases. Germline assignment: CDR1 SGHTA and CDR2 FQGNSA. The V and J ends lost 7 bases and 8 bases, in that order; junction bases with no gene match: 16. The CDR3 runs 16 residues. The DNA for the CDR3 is TGTGCCAGCAACGACCCGATGAGGCAGGGGGCATATGAGCAGTTCTTC. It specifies CASNDPMRQGAYEQFF.

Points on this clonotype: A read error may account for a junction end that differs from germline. The CDR3 sequence: CANSPRLGDEKLFF. For the CDR3, the DNA is TGCGCCAACAGTCCACGCCTGGGGGATGAAAAACTGTTTTTT. The rearrangement links TRBV23-1 to TRBJ1-4, with D possibly being TRBD1 (5 bases). TRBV23-1 is annotated as an ORF whose role is uncertain. This CDR3 has 14 amino acids.

In DNA form, the CDR3 reads TGCAGTGCTACGAGAGACGTGCCGGGCAGCTTCCAAGAGACCCAGTACTTC. This translates into CSATRDVPGSFQETQYF. The chain carries TRBV20-1 and TRBJ2-5; no definite D call. V was pared by 4 bases and J by 1 base, with 22 bases between. There are 17 residues in the CDR3. Germline lookup yields CDR1 DFQATT and CDR2 SNEGSKA (reference sequence).

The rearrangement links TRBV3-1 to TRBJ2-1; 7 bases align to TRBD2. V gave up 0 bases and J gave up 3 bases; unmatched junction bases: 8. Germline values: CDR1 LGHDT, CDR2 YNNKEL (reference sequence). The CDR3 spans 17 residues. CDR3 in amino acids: CASSQDPSGTHYNEQFF. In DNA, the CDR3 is TGTGCCAGCAGCCAAGATCCAAGCGGGACCCACTACAATGAGCAGTTCTTC.

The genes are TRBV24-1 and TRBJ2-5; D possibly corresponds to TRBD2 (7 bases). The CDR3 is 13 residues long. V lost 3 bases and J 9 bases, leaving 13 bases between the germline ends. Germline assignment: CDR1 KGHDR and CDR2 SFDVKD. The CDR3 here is CATSDQRGGAQYF. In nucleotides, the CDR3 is TGTGCCACCAGTGATCAGAGGGGGGGGGCCCAGTACTTC.

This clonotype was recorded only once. Here the CDR3 DNA reads TGTGCCAGCAGCCATGCGGACGAACGCACAGATACGCAGTATTTT. Translating gives CASSHADERTDTQYF. The chain employs TRBV7-9 and TRBJ2-3; D not certain. The germline V gene encodes CDR1 SEHNR and CDR2 FQNEAQ (reference sequence). The V end lost 5 bases, the J end lost 1 base, and 13 bases lay between the germline ends. The CDR3 has 15 amino acids.

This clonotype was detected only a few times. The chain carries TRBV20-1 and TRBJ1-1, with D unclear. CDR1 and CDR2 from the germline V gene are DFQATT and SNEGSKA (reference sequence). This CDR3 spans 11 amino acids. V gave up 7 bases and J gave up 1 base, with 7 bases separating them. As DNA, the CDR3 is TGCAGTGTTACGGAGAACACTGAAGCTTTCTTT. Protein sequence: CSVTENTEAFF.

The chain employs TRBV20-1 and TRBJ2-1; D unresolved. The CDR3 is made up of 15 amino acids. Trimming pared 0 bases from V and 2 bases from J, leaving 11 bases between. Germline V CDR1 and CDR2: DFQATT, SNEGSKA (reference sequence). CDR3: CSARDMELPYNEQFF. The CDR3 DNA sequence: TGCAGTGCTAGAGATATGGAGCTCCCCTACAATGAGCAGTTCTTC.

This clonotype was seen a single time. CDR3 in DNA: TGTGCCAGCAGCCTACTAGCGGGAGGCGAGTACAATGAGCAGTTCTTC. It encodes CASSLLAGGEYNEQFF. The chain is built from TRBV3-1 and TRBJ2-1, with 12 bases that match TRBD2. Per germline, CDR1 LGHDT and CDR2 YNNKEL (reference sequence). The trim removed 4 bases at V and 4 bases at J, leaving 5 bases unmatched. CDR3 length: 16 residues.

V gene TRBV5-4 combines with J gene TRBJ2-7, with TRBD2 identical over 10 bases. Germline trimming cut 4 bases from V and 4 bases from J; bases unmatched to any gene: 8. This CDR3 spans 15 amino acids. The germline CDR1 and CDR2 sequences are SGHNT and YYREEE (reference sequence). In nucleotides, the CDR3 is TGTGCCAGCAGCGTGGCGTCTAGCGGGAGTTACGAGCAGTACTTC. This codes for CASSVASSGSYEQYF.